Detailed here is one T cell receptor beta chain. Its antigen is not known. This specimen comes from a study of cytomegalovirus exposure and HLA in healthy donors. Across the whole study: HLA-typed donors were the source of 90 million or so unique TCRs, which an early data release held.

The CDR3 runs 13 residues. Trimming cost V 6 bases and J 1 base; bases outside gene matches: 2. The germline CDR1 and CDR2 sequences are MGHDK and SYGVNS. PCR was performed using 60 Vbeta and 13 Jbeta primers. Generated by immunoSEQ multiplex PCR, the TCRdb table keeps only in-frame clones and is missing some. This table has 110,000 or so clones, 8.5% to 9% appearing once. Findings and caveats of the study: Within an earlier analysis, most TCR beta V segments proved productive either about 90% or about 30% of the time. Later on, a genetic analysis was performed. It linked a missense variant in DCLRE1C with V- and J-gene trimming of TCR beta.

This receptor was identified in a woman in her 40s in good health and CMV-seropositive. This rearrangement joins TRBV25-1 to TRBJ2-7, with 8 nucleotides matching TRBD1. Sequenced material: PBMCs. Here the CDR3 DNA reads TGTGCCAGCAGGGGGACAGGATCCTACGAGCAGTACTTC. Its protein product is CASRGTGSYEQYF.